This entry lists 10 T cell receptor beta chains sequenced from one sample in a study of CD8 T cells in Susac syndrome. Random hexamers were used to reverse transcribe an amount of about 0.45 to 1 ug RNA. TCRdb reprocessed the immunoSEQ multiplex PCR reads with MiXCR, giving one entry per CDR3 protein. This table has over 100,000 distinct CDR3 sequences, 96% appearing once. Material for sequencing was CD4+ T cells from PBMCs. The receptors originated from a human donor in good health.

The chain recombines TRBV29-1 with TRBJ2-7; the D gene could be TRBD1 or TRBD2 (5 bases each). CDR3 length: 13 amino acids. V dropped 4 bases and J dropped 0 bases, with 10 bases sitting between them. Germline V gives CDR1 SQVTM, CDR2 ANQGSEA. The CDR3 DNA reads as TGCAGCGTTGGGGGGTCCTCCTCCTACGAGCAGTACTTC. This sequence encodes CSVGGSSSYEQYF.

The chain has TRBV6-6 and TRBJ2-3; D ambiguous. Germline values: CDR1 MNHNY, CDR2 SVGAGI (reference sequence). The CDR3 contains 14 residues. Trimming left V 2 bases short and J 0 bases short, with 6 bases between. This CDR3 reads CASSYLTSTDTQYF. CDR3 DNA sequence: TGTGCCAGCAGTTACCTGACTAGCACAGATACGCAGTATTTT.

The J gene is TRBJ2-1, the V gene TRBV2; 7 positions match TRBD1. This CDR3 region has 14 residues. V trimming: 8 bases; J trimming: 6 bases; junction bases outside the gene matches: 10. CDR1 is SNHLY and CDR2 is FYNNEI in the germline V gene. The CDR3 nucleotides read TGTGCCAGCCTCCAACTTGCAGGGGGCAATGAGCAGTTCTTC. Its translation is CASLQLAGGNEQFF.

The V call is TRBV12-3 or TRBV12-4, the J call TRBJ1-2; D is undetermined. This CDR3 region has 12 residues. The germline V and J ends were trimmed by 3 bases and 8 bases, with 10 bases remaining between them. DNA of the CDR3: TGTGCCAGCAGTTTCCGGTCAACCGGCTACACCTTC. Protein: CASSFRSTGYTF.

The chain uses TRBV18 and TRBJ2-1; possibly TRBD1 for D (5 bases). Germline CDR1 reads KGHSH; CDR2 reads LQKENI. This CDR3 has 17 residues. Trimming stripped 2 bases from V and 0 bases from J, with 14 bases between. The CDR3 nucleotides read TGTGCCAGCTCACCAAACTCAGGGCTGAGCTCCTACAATGAGCAGTTCTTC. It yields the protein CASSPNSGLSSYNEQFF.

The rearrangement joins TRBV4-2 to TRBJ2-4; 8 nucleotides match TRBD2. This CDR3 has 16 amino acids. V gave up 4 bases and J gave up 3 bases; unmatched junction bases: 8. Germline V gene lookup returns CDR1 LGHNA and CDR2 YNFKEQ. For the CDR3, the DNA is TGTGCCAGCAGCCCCCTAAACGGGGGGGTCAAAAACATTCAGTACTTC. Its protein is CASSPLNGGVKNIQYF.

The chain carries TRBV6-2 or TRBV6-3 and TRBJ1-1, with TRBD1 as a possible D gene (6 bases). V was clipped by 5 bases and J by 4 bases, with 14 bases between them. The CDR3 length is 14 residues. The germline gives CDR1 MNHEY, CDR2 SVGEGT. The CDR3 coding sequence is TGTGCCAGCAGTACAGGGTTTGATGGCACTGAAGCTTTCTTT. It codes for CASSTGFDGTEAFF.

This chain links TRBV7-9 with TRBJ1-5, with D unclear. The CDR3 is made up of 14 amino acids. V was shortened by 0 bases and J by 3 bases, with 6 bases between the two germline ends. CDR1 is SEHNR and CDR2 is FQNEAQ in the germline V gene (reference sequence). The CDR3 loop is CASSLAGNNQPQHF. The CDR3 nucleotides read TGTGCCAGCAGCTTAGCAGGGAACAATCAGCCCCAGCATTTT.

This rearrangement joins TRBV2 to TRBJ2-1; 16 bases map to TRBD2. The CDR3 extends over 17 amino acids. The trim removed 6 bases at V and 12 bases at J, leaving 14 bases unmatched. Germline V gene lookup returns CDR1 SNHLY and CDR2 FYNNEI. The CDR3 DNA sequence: TGTGCCAGCAGGCATCGGACCTCCGGGACTAGCGGGAGGGCGCAGTTCTTC. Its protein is CASRHRTSGTSGRAQFF.

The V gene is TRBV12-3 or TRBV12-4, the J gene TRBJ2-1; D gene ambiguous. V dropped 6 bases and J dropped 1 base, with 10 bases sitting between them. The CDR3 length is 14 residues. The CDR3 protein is CASSARRSYNEQFF. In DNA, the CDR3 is TGTGCCAGCAGCGCGAGGCGGTCCTACAATGAGCAGTTCTTC.